The rows below give T cell receptor beta chains drawn from one sample of a study of blood T cell repertoires in COVID-19. Here immunoSEQ multiplex PCR was the method, and the copy in TCRdb shows in-frame clones only, minus some. Among under 500,000 clones listed, nearly 90% were seen once. Sequenced: PBMCs or T cells enriched from blood (not recorded which). Receptors originate from a young woman with acute COVID-19. CDR3s include the opening cysteine and the closing phenylalanine or tryptophan. Each record gives: V gene, clone size, D gene, J gene, CDR3 DNA, CDR3 protein. The D gene is left open where the match is weak. Size is omitted from some rows. Given values are once, few, many or a class for expanded clones.

V gene: TRBV19; clone size: once; D gene: NA; J gene: TRBJ2-1; CDR3 DNA: TGTGCCACCGCGCCGGTGCAGGGAGGACCCGAGTGGGCGGGATCCTACAATGAGCAGTTCTTC; CDR3 protein: CATAPVQGGPEWAGSYNEQFF
V gene: TRBV9; clone size: NA; D gene: TRBD2; J gene: TRBJ2-5; CDR3 DNA: TGTGCCAGCGCCCCAGGCGGGAGCGCGGGGGAGACCCAGTACTTC; CDR3 protein: CASAPGGSAGETQYF
V gene: TRBV27; clone size: NA; D gene: NA; J gene: TRBJ1-4; CDR3 DNA: TGTGCCAGCACTACAGGCGGGGGTGAAAAACTGTTTTTT; CDR3 protein: CASTTGGGEKLFF
V gene: TRBV6-5; clone size: NA; D gene: TRBD2; J gene: TRBJ2-5; CDR3 DNA: TGTGCCAGCAGAAGTTCTAGCGGGGGAGAGACCCAGTACTTC; CDR3 protein: CASRSSSGGETQYF
V gene: TRBV7-9; clone size: NA; D gene: TRBD1; J gene: TRBJ1-2; CDR3 DNA: TGTGCCAGCAGCTTAAAACAGGGGGCGCACGGGTTAGGCTATGGCTACACCTTC; CDR3 protein: CASSLKQGAHGLGYGYTF
V gene: TRBV11-3; clone size: once; D gene: TRBD1; J gene: TRBJ1-6; CDR3 DNA: TGTGCCAGCAGCTTAGAGTTTTCGAGGACAGGGGCTTCCCTCTTAAATTCACCCCTCCACTTT; CDR3 protein: CASSLEFSRTGASLLNSPLHF
V gene: TRBV28; clone size: once; D gene: NA; J gene: TRBJ1-2; CDR3 DNA: TGTGCCAGCAGTTTAGGGTCAGGGCAGACCTATGGCTACACCTTC; CDR3 protein: CASSLGSGQTYGYTF
V gene: TRBV4-1; clone size: NA; D gene: TRBD2; J gene: TRBJ2-3; CDR3 DNA: TGCGCCAGCAGAGGGGGACTAGCGGGCAACACAGATACGCAGTATTTT; CDR3 protein: CASRGGLAGNTDTQYF
V gene: TRBV19; clone size: NA; D gene: TRBD1; J gene: TRBJ2-7; CDR3 DNA: TGTGCCAGTAGTATAGAACCCGCTCAGACAGGGGTGACCTACGAGCAGTACTTC; CDR3 protein: CASSIEPAQTGVTYEQYF
V gene: TRBV7-2; clone size: NA; D gene: TRBD1; J gene: TRBJ2-1; CDR3 DNA: TGTGCCAGCAGCTTCGACAGGGGATCCTACAATGAGCAGTTCTTC; CDR3 protein: CASSFDRGSYNEQFF
V gene: TRBV10-2; clone size: NA; D gene: TRBD1; J gene: TRBJ1-1; CDR3 DNA: TGCGCCAGCAGTGACGGGGGACAGGTGATTGGGACGGGAACTGAAGCTTTCTTT; CDR3 protein: CASSDGGQVIGTGTEAFF
V gene: TRBV4-1; clone size: NA; D gene: TRBD1; J gene: TRBJ2-5; CDR3 DNA: TGCGCCAGCAGCCAAGCCGGACAGGGGAGGAAGACCCAGTACTTC; CDR3 protein: CASSQAGQGRKTQYF
V gene: TRBV5-1; clone size: once; D gene: NA; J gene: TRBJ2-5; CDR3 DNA: TGCGCCAGCAGCGCGACAGGATCAGAGACCCAGTACTTC; CDR3 protein: CASSATGSETQYF
V gene: TRBV20-1; clone size: NA; D gene: NA; J gene: TRBJ1-2; CDR3 DNA: TGCAGTGCAGCAGGCCCGTATGGCTACACCTTC; CDR3 protein: CSAAGPYGYTF
V gene: TRBV7-3; clone size: NA; D gene: NA; J gene: TRBJ2-3; CDR3 DNA: TGTGCCAGCAGCTCCAACAGGGGCACAGATACGCAGTATTTT; CDR3 protein: CASSSNRGTDTQYF
V gene: TRBV10-3; clone size: NA; D gene: TRBD1; J gene: TRBJ1-2; CDR3 DNA: TGTGCCATCAGTGAGCTAGCAGGGGGTGGCTACACCTTC; CDR3 protein: CAISELAGGGYTF
V gene: TRBV7-2; clone size: NA; D gene: NA; J gene: TRBJ2-1; CDR3 DNA: TGTGCCAGCAGCTTAGCGTTTTCCCTAAGTTTCTTC; CDR3 protein: CASSLAFSLSFF
V gene: TRBV12-5; clone size: NA; D gene: NA; J gene: TRBJ2-7; CDR3 DNA: TGTGCTAGTGGGGATATGACAGGAGGTAGTGTCCTACGGCAGTACTTC; CDR3 protein: CASGDMTGGSVLRQYF
V gene: TRBV11-2; clone size: NA; D gene: NA; J gene: TRBJ2-5; CDR3 DNA: TGTGCCAGCAGCCTGCGTGGGGGCCGCGGTGGGGTCGGGGAGACCCAGTACTTC; CDR3 protein: CASSLRGGRGGVGETQYF
V gene: TRBV11-3; clone size: NA; D gene: TRBD2; J gene: TRBJ2-1; CDR3 DNA: TGTGCCAGCAGCTTAGGCGTAGCGGGACACTCCTACAATGAGCAGTTCTTC; CDR3 protein: CASSLGVAGHSYNEQFF
V gene: TRBV11-3; clone size: NA; D gene: TRBD2; J gene: TRBJ2-7; CDR3 DNA: TGTGCCAGCAGCCTAACTAGCGGAACAGCCTACGAGCAGTACTTC; CDR3 protein: CASSLTSGTAYEQYF
V gene: TRBV6-1; clone size: NA; D gene: NA; J gene: TRBJ1-5; CDR3 DNA: TGTGCCAGCAGTGAATCGGGGTTATGGGGAGTTCAGCCCCAGCATTTT; CDR3 protein: CASSESGLWGVQPQHF
V gene: TRBV7-6; clone size: NA; D gene: TRBD2; J gene: TRBJ2-3; CDR3 DNA: TGTGCCAGCAGCTTAGAGGCTAGCGGATTTAGCACAGATACGCAGTATTTT; CDR3 protein: CASSLEASGFSTDTQYF
V gene: TRBV30; clone size: NA; D gene: NA; J gene: TRBJ1-6; CDR3 DNA: TGTGCCTGGAGTGGGCCGGGGAATAAGAATTCACCCCTCCACTTT; CDR3 protein: CAWSGPGNKNSPLHF
V gene: TRBV5-1; clone size: NA; D gene: TRBD2; J gene: TRBJ2-2; CDR3 DNA: TGCGCCAGCAGCCCGTGGACTAGCGGGAGTCCCGGGGAGCTGTTTTTT; CDR3 protein: CASSPWTSGSPGELFF
V gene: TRBV18; clone size: NA; D gene: TRBD1; J gene: TRBJ1-5; CDR3 DNA: TGTGCCAGCTCACCCGACAGGGGGGTTCAGCCCCAGCATTTT; CDR3 protein: CASSPDRGVQPQHF
V gene: TRBV9; clone size: NA; D gene: NA; J gene: TRBJ1-1; CDR3 DNA: TGTGCCAGCAGCGTAGATGGGGCGACGAACACTGAAGCTTTCTTT; CDR3 protein: CASSVDGATNTEAFF
V gene: TRBV10-3; clone size: NA; D gene: TRBD2; J gene: TRBJ2-1; CDR3 DNA: TGTGCCATCAGTGATAAGGTACTAGCGGGTAACAATGAGCAGTTCTTC; CDR3 protein: CAISDKVLAGNNEQFF
V gene: TRBV5-1; clone size: once; D gene: TRBD1; J gene: TRBJ2-3; CDR3 DNA: TGCGCCAGCAGCTCCGTCTTAACCGGGACAGGGGGCACAGATACGCAGTATTTT; CDR3 protein: CASSSVLTGTGGTDTQYF
V gene: TRBV27; clone size: NA; D gene: NA; J gene: TRBJ1-5; CDR3 DNA: TGTGCCAGCAGTTTCGGGTCTGGGAATCAGCCCCAGCATTTT; CDR3 protein: CASSFGSGNQPQHF
V gene: TRBV9; clone size: NA; D gene: NA; J gene: TRBJ1-1; CDR3 DNA: TGTGCCAGCAGCCTCAGGGTTAACACTGAAGCTTTCTTT; CDR3 protein: CASSLRVNTEAFF
V gene: TRBV2; clone size: NA; D gene: TRBD1; J gene: TRBJ1-2; CDR3 DNA: TGTGCCATATTACAGGGGGCTACAGTGGGCTATGGCTACACCTTC; CDR3 protein: CAILQGATVGYGYTF
V gene: TRBV9; clone size: NA; D gene: TRBD1; J gene: TRBJ1-2; CDR3 DNA: TGTGCCAGCAGTAAATCCGGGACAGGATCTGGCTACACCTTC; CDR3 protein: CASSKSGTGSGYTF
V gene: TRBV9; clone size: NA; D gene: NA; J gene: TRBJ1-1; CDR3 DNA: TGTGCCAGCAGCGTAGGCGGGGACACTGAAGCTTTCTTT; CDR3 protein: CASSVGGDTEAFF
V gene: TRBV27; clone size: NA; D gene: TRBD2; J gene: TRBJ2-7; CDR3 DNA: TGTGCCAGCAGTTTAGCGGGGGGAGAATACGAGCAGTACTTC; CDR3 protein: CASSLAGGEYEQYF
V gene: TRBV4-3; clone size: NA; D gene: TRBD2; J gene: TRBJ2-7; CDR3 DNA: TGCGCCAGCAGCCAAGGGCTAGCGGGAGTGACCTACGAGCAGTACTTC; CDR3 protein: CASSQGLAGVTYEQYF
V gene: TRBV18; clone size: NA; D gene: NA; J gene: TRBJ1-2; CDR3 DNA: TGTGCCAGCTCACCCAGCGCAGGGCCTAACTATGGCTACACCTTC; CDR3 protein: CASSPSAGPNYGYTF
V gene: TRBV28; clone size: NA; D gene: TRBD1; J gene: TRBJ1-2; CDR3 DNA: TGTGCCAGCAGCCCAGGACATAACTCAGGACAGGTCTACTATGGCTACACCTTC; CDR3 protein: CASSPGHNSGQVYYGYTF
V gene: TRBV19; clone size: NA; D gene: NA; J gene: TRBJ1-6; CDR3 DNA: TGTGCCAGTAGCCCTAAAGAAGGGACTGGAGGCGGGACCCTCCACTTT; CDR3 protein: CASSPKEGTGGGTLHF
V gene: TRBV14; clone size: NA; D gene: NA; J gene: TRBJ2-5; CDR3 DNA: TGTGCCAGCAGCCAAGTAGGCCCACCCGGGGTGACCCAGTACTTC; CDR3 protein: CASSQVGPPGVTQYF
V gene: TRBV27; clone size: NA; D gene: NA; J gene: TRBJ1-3; CDR3 DNA: TGTGCCAGCAGCCCCCGCGAGTCTGGAAACACCATATATTTT; CDR3 protein: CASSPRESGNTIYF
V gene: TRBV12-3/TRBV12-4; clone size: NA; D gene: NA; J gene: TRBJ2-5; CDR3 DNA: TGTGCCAGCAGTTTAGCCCTCCAAGAGACCCAGTACTTC; CDR3 protein: CASSLALQETQYF
V gene: TRBV9; clone size: NA; D gene: TRBD2; J gene: TRBJ2-1; CDR3 DNA: TGTGCCAGCAGCGACGAGACTAGCGGTAAGCAGTTCTTC; CDR3 protein: CASSDETSGKQFF
V gene: TRBV27; clone size: NA; D gene: NA; J gene: TRBJ2-3; CDR3 DNA: TGTGCCAGCAGTTTGACCCAGGGGCCAGATACGCAGTATTTT; CDR3 protein: CASSLTQGPDTQYF
V gene: TRBV7-7; clone size: few; D gene: NA; J gene: TRBJ1-5; CDR3 DNA: TGTGCCAGCAGCGCGCCCCCCACAGGGTTGGATCGGGGTAGCAATCAGCCCCAGCATTTT; CDR3 protein: CASSAPPTGLDRGSNQPQHF
V gene: TRBV7-8; clone size: NA; D gene: NA; J gene: TRBJ2-5; CDR3 DNA: TGTGCCAGCAGCTTACTGGTAATCCGGGAGACCCAGTACTTC; CDR3 protein: CASSLLVIRETQYF
V gene: TRBV7-9; clone size: NA; D gene: NA; J gene: TRBJ1-3; CDR3 DNA: TGTGCCAGCAGCCTGGGCCATTCTGGAAACACCATATATTTT; CDR3 protein: CASSLGHSGNTIYF
V gene: TRBV29-1; clone size: NA; D gene: NA; J gene: TRBJ1-5; CDR3 DNA: TGCAGCGTTAAAGACATCACTGGAGATCAGCCCCAGCATTTT; CDR3 protein: CSVKDITGDQPQHF
V gene: TRBV18; clone size: NA; D gene: NA; J gene: TRBJ2-2; CDR3 DNA: TGTGCCAGCTCCCGAAGCCTCGCCAACACCGGGGAGCTGTTTTTT; CDR3 protein: CASSRSLANTGELFF
V gene: TRBV10-2; clone size: NA; D gene: NA; J gene: TRBJ2-5; CDR3 DNA: TGCGCCAGCAGTGGGGGCCGGGAGACCCAGTACTTC; CDR3 protein: CASSGGRETQYF
V gene: TRBV7-2; clone size: NA; D gene: TRBD2; J gene: TRBJ2-7; CDR3 DNA: TGTGCCAGCAGCTTATCGCGGGGGGGTTACGAGCAGTACTTC; CDR3 protein: CASSLSRGGYEQYF
V gene: TRBV12-3/TRBV12-4; clone size: NA; D gene: NA; J gene: TRBJ1-3; CDR3 DNA: TGTGCCAGCAGTTTTGGGGGGGGAAAGACCATATATTTT; CDR3 protein: CASSFGGGKTIYF